Presented here are 3 T cell receptor beta chains from one specimen sequenced in a study of T cell repertoires in cytomegalovirus infection. TCRdb independently ran MiXCR on the reads; one entry per CDR3 protein. This sample yields approximately 500,000 distinct CDR3 sequences, of which 26% are seen a single time; 13% belongs to the top ten. Sequencing used PBMCs. The receptors were sampled from a human donor in good health (CMV status not recorded). Some clones in this sample may be carry-over from other donors' samples.

This clonotype was recorded a few times. The chain carries TRBV11-2 and TRBJ1-1, with D unclear. The V end was cut by 3 bases, the J end by 7 bases, with 9 bases between. CDR1 and CDR2 (germline): SGHAT, FQNNGV. The length of the CDR3 is 12 residues. Here the CDR3 DNA reads TGTGCCAGCAGCTTTCAAGTCAGTGAAGCTTTCTTT. Protein: CASSFQVSEAFF.

This clonotype has just a few counts. The chain is built from TRBV12-3 or TRBV12-4 and TRBJ1-1, with 7 bases identical to TRBD1. CDR3 length: 15 amino acids. V trimming: 2 bases; J trimming: 10 bases; junction bases outside the gene matches: 13. This CDR3 reads CASSLFGTASGGAFF. As DNA, the CDR3 is TGTGCCAGCAGTTTATTCGGGACAGCCTCCGGGGGAGCTTTCTTT.

The chain recombines TRBV7-9 with TRBJ2-2; 7 bases are shared with TRBD1. V was clipped by 5 bases and J by 5 bases; unmatched bases: 5. From germline, CDR1 is SEHNR and CDR2 FQNEAQ (reference sequence). This CDR3 has 14 residues. CDR3 sequence: CASSKDRFTGELFF. The CDR3 bases are TGTGCCAGCAGCAAGGACAGGTTTACCGGGGAGCTGTTTTTT.